The rows below give T cell receptor beta chains drawn from one sample of a study of post-analysis software for immune sequencing data. From the PCR reads, TCRdb called clonotypes with MiXCR, one entry per CDR3 protein. This table holds around 440,000 distinct CDR3 sequences, less than 45% found once. Sample: blood. Every receptor here comes from a girl under 18 with multiple sclerosis. Each CDR3 is given with its conserved first and last residue. The order of the fields is D gene, J gene, V gene, clone size, CDR3 DNA, CDR3 protein. The D gene is left open where the match is weak. Clone size is shown for a subset of rows, as once, few, many or a class of expanded clone.

d_call: NA
j_call: TRBJ2-2
v_call: TRBV20-1
clone_size: NA
cdr3_nt: TGCAGTGCTACAGGGAACACCGGGGGGCTGTTTTTT
cdr3_aa: CSATGNTGGLFF

d_call: NA
j_call: TRBJ2-7
v_call: TRBV6-6
clone_size: NA
cdr3_nt: TGTGCCAGCGCTATGGGTCAGCCTGCTTCGGAGCAGTACTTC
cdr3_aa: CASAMGQPASEQYF

d_call: TRBD1
j_call: TRBJ2-5
v_call: TRBV7-2
clone_size: NA
cdr3_nt: TGTGCCAGCAGCTGGACAGGCTCCCCCCAAGAGACCCAGTACTTC
cdr3_aa: CASSWTGSPQETQYF

d_call: NA
j_call: TRBJ2-3
v_call: TRBV5-1
clone_size: NA
cdr3_nt: TGCGCCAGCAGCCGGGCGGACTCCAGCACAGATACGCAGTATTTT
cdr3_aa: CASSRADSSTDTQYF

d_call: NA
j_call: TRBJ2-3
v_call: TRBV24-1
clone_size: few
cdr3_nt: TGTGCCTCCAGTGATTTTGGGCAGGGCCCCCTCACCGATACGCAGTATTTT
cdr3_aa: CASSDFGQGPLTDTQYF

d_call: NA
j_call: TRBJ2-1
v_call: TRBV27
clone_size: few
cdr3_nt: TGTGCCAGCAGTTGGACAAACACCTACAATGAGCAGTTCTTC
cdr3_aa: CASSWTNTYNEQFF

d_call: NA
j_call: TRBJ1-2
v_call: TRBV4-1
clone_size: NA
cdr3_nt: TGCGCCAGCAGCCAAAGGACAAAGGACTATGGCCACACCTTC
cdr3_aa: CASSQRTKDYGHTF

d_call: NA
j_call: TRBJ2-7
v_call: TRBV12-3/TRBV12-4
clone_size: NA
cdr3_nt: TGTGCCAGCAGTTTCTTGGTTAGCGGCTACGAGCAGTACTTC
cdr3_aa: CASSFLVSGYEQYF

d_call: NA
j_call: TRBJ2-1
v_call: TRBV20-1
clone_size: few
cdr3_nt: TGCAGTGCCTCTACGTGGACTGATCAGGGTGAGCAGTTCTTC
cdr3_aa: CSASTWTDQGEQFF

d_call: NA
j_call: TRBJ2-5
v_call: TRBV7-2
clone_size: NA
cdr3_nt: TGTGCCAGCAGCTCAGGGGTCGACGGCCAAGAGACCCAGTACTTC
cdr3_aa: CASSSGVDGQETQYF

d_call: NA
j_call: TRBJ1-1
v_call: TRBV18
clone_size: NA
cdr3_nt: TGTGCCAGCTCACCACCGGCGGGGCACACTGAAGCTTTCTTT
cdr3_aa: CASSPPAGHTEAFF

d_call: TRBD2
j_call: TRBJ2-1
v_call: TRBV27
clone_size: NA
cdr3_nt: TGTGCCAGCAGTTTATCGTGGCTAGCGAGCGGGGATGAGCAGTTCTTC
cdr3_aa: CASSLSWLASGDEQFF

d_call: TRBD2
j_call: TRBJ2-3
v_call: TRBV4-1
clone_size: NA
cdr3_nt: TGCGCCAGCAGCCAAGATGGCCCGGGACTAGCGGGAGTAAGAGATACGCAGTATTTT
cdr3_aa: CASSQDGPGLAGVRDTQYF

d_call: TRBD1
j_call: TRBJ2-7
v_call: TRBV29-1
clone_size: many
cdr3_nt: TGCAGCGTCTCACAGGGGAACGAGCAGTACTTC
cdr3_aa: CSVSQGNEQYF

d_call: TRBD2
j_call: TRBJ2-7
v_call: TRBV20-1
clone_size: few
cdr3_nt: TGCAGTGCTAGTATAGCGGGAGGGCCCTACGAGCAGTACTTC
cdr3_aa: CSASIAGGPYEQYF

d_call: TRBD2
j_call: TRBJ2-5
v_call: TRBV15
clone_size: NA
cdr3_nt: TGTGCCAGCAGAGGCGGGGGACTCCAAGAGACCCAGTACTTC
cdr3_aa: CASRGGGLQETQYF

d_call: TRBD2
j_call: TRBJ2-7
v_call: TRBV28
clone_size: NA
cdr3_nt: TGTGCCAGCAGTTCGTTCTTTAGCGGGCGAAGCGACGAGCAGTACTTC
cdr3_aa: CASSSFFSGRSDEQYF

d_call: NA
j_call: TRBJ2-1
v_call: TRBV5-1
clone_size: NA
cdr3_nt: TGCGCCAGCAGCTTGAACAGGGCCAAAAACAATGAGCAGTTCTTC
cdr3_aa: CASSLNRAKNNEQFF

d_call: NA
j_call: TRBJ1-6
v_call: TRBV4-1
clone_size: NA
cdr3_nt: TGCGCCAGCAGCCAAGATCAATCGCAGGGTAGATCACCCCTCCACTTT
cdr3_aa: CASSQDQSQGRSPLHF

d_call: NA
j_call: TRBJ2-3
v_call: TRBV19
clone_size: few
cdr3_nt: TGTGCCAGTACCCCCGGACAGCTTAGCACAGATACGCAGTATTTT
cdr3_aa: CASTPGQLSTDTQYF

d_call: NA
j_call: TRBJ1-2
v_call: TRBV6-1
clone_size: few
cdr3_nt: TGTGCCAGCAGTGAAGGAGGCCGGGGCTACACCTTC
cdr3_aa: CASSEGGRGYTF

d_call: TRBD2
j_call: TRBJ2-2
v_call: TRBV20-1
clone_size: NA
cdr3_nt: TGCAGTGCGGCACTAGCGGGAGGGAACACCGGGGAGCTGTTTTTT
cdr3_aa: CSAALAGGNTGELFF

d_call: TRBD2
j_call: TRBJ2-7
v_call: TRBV20-1
clone_size: NA
cdr3_nt: TGCAGTGCTAGTTGGGGCCTAGCGGGAGCCTACGAGCAGTACTTC
cdr3_aa: CSASWGLAGAYEQYF

d_call: NA
j_call: TRBJ2-3
v_call: TRBV3-1
clone_size: NA
cdr3_nt: TGTGCCAGCAGCCAAGAGTTGCATACGCAGTATTTT
cdr3_aa: CASSQELHTQYF

d_call: NA
j_call: TRBJ2-1
v_call: TRBV7-9
clone_size: few
cdr3_nt: TGTGCCAGCAGCTTAGGGTATTCGGGGAGCTACGAGCAGTTCTTC
cdr3_aa: CASSLGYSGSYEQFF

d_call: TRBD1
j_call: TRBJ2-3
v_call: TRBV6-6
clone_size: few
cdr3_nt: TGTGCCAGCACCCTGGGACAGGGGTACACAGATACGCAGTATTTT
cdr3_aa: CASTLGQGYTDTQYF

d_call: TRBD2
j_call: TRBJ2-1
v_call: TRBV5-1
clone_size: few
cdr3_nt: TGCGCCAGCAGCTGGAGCGGGGTTGAGCAGTTCTTC
cdr3_aa: CASSWSGVEQFF

d_call: NA
j_call: TRBJ2-6
v_call: TRBV5-1
clone_size: NA
cdr3_nt: TGCGCCAGCAGCTTGGAGGAGTCCGGGGCCAACGTCCTGACTTTC
cdr3_aa: CASSLEESGANVLTF

d_call: TRBD2
j_call: TRBJ2-1
v_call: TRBV20-1
clone_size: few
cdr3_nt: TGCAGTGCTAGGGATAGCGGGAGGGCCCACAACAATGAGCAGTTCTTC
cdr3_aa: CSARDSGRAHNNEQFF

d_call: NA
j_call: TRBJ2-7
v_call: TRBV12-3/TRBV12-4
clone_size: few
cdr3_nt: TGTGCCAGCAGCATTTTCGGCACCTACGAGCAGTACTTC
cdr3_aa: CASSIFGTYEQYF

d_call: NA
j_call: TRBJ2-7
v_call: TRBV20-1
clone_size: few
cdr3_nt: TGCAGTGCTAGAAAACAGGATACCTACGAGCAGTACTTC
cdr3_aa: CSARKQDTYEQYF